This is a list of T cell receptor beta chains from one sample in a study of cytomegalovirus exposure and HLA in healthy donors. Method: immunoSEQ multiplex PCR; TCRdb's copy keeps in-frame clones and lacks some. The data hold roughly 160,000 clones, with 70% to 90% observed a single time. The sample consisted of PBMCs. Source of these receptors: a man aged 30 to 45 in good health and CMV-seropositive. The CDR3 runs from the conserved cysteine through the conserved F or W. D genes are given only for firm matches. A clone size is listed for some rows: how often the clone was seen (once, few, many), or a class if it is expanded.

CDR3 protein: CASGQGGYEQYF; CDR3 DNA: TGTGCCAGCGGACAGGGCGGATACGAGCAGTACTTC; CDR3 length: 12; V gene: TRBV7-9; J gene: TRBJ2-7; D gene: TRBD1; clone size: NA
CDR3 protein: CSVEGTGAMNTEAFF; CDR3 DNA: TGCAGCGTTGAGGGGACAGGTGCCATGAACACTGAAGCTTTCTTT; CDR3 length: 15; V gene: TRBV29-1; J gene: TRBJ1-1; D gene: TRBD1; clone size: NA
CDR3 protein: CASANQRENTEAFF; CDR3 DNA: TGTGCCAGTGCAAATCAGAGGGAAAACACTGAAGCTTTCTTT; CDR3 length: 14; V gene: TRBV19; J gene: TRBJ1-1; D gene: NA; clone size: NA
CDR3 protein: CASNEGLYNEQFF; CDR3 DNA: TGCGCCAGCAACGAGGGACTCTACAATGAGCAGTTCTTC; CDR3 length: 13; V gene: TRBV10-2; J gene: TRBJ2-1; D gene: NA; clone size: once
CDR3 protein: CASSVDEDQPQHF; CDR3 DNA: TGTGCCAGCAGCGTAGATGAGGATCAGCCCCAGCATTTT; CDR3 length: 13; V gene: TRBV9; J gene: TRBJ1-5; D gene: NA; clone size: NA
CDR3 protein: CASSRGKRYTEAFF; CDR3 DNA: TGTGCCAGCAGTAGGGGCAAGAGGTACACTGAAGCTTTCTTT; CDR3 length: 14; V gene: TRBV5-8; J gene: TRBJ1-1; D gene: NA; clone size: once
CDR3 protein: CASSLAQGTESEKLFF; CDR3 DNA: TGTGCCAGCAGCTTAGCGCAGGGTACCGAGAGTGAAAAACTGTTTTTT; CDR3 length: 16; V gene: TRBV7-9; J gene: TRBJ1-4; D gene: NA; clone size: NA
CDR3 protein: CASSHIGTSGYNEQFF; CDR3 DNA: TGTGCCAGTAGTCACATCGGGACTAGCGGATACAATGAGCAGTTCTTC; CDR3 length: 16; V gene: TRBV19; J gene: TRBJ2-1; D gene: TRBD2; clone size: NA
CDR3 protein: CASSLTGLDEQFF; CDR3 DNA: TGTGCCAGCAGCTTAACGGGACTAGATGAGCAGTTCTTC; CDR3 length: 13; V gene: TRBV7-2; J gene: TRBJ2-1; D gene: TRBD2; clone size: NA
CDR3 protein: CASSQDSRGQSYEQYF; CDR3 DNA: TGCGCCAGCAGCCAAGATAGTAGGGGACAGTCCTACGAGCAGTACTTC; CDR3 length: 16; V gene: TRBV4-3; J gene: TRBJ2-7; D gene: TRBD1; clone size: NA
CDR3 protein: CASSPRRGNTQYF; CDR3 DNA: TGTGCCAGCTCACCACGGCGGGGCAATACGCAGTATTTT; CDR3 length: 13; V gene: TRBV18; J gene: TRBJ2-3; D gene: NA; clone size: NA
CDR3 protein: CASSAGQVYGYTF; CDR3 DNA: TGTGCCAGCAGCGCGGGACAGGTTTATGGCTACACCTTC; CDR3 length: 13; V gene: TRBV7-2; J gene: TRBJ1-2; D gene: TRBD1; clone size: NA
CDR3 protein: CASSVGQGFGDTEAFF; CDR3 DNA: TGTGCCAGTAGTGTGGGACAGGGGTTTGGAGACACTGAAGCTTTCTTT; CDR3 length: 16; V gene: TRBV19; J gene: TRBJ1-1; D gene: TRBD1; clone size: few
CDR3 protein: CASSGQEQYF; CDR3 DNA: TGCGCCAGCAGTGGACAGGAGCAGTACTTC; CDR3 length: 10; V gene: TRBV5-1; J gene: TRBJ2-7; D gene: NA; clone size: NA
CDR3 protein: CASSVPQGGLSTDTQYF; CDR3 DNA: TGTGCCAGCAGTGTTCCTCAGGGGGGATTGAGCACAGATACGCAGTATTTT; CDR3 length: 17; V gene: TRBV2; J gene: TRBJ2-3; D gene: NA; clone size: NA
CDR3 protein: CASSPRWFSSSYEQYF; CDR3 DNA: TGTGCCAGCAGCCCACGCTGGTTCTCGAGCTCCTACGAGCAGTACTTC; CDR3 length: 16; V gene: TRBV7-2; J gene: TRBJ2-7; D gene: NA; clone size: NA